Below, one TCR beta chain is given with its context. This entry belongs to a study of blood T cell repertoires in COVID-19. Background on the study: Donors in the United States, Italy and Spain gave samples during acute or convalescent COVID-19.

The germline V and J ends were trimmed by 6 bases and 0 bases, with 9 bases remaining between them. CDR1 and CDR2 (germline): SGDLS, YYNGEE. The CDR3 contains 13 residues. How the authors handled the data: Estimates of nucleated cell counts were drawn from the amplification of reference gene primers. The assay was immunoSEQ multiplex PCR, and TCRdb's table has in-frame clones only and misses some. The V and J calls and clone size were taken over from that table, and D and trimming were inferred from the DNA. The sample lists over 70,000 clones, approximately 89% seen once, with around 2.5% in the top ten.

V gene TRBV9 combines with J gene TRBJ1-1; perhaps TRBD1 as D (6 bases). The clonotype was recovered from a human donor with active COVID-19. The donor label of this sample is uncertain. The sequenced sample consisted of peripheral blood. The CDR3 protein is CASTGQLNTEAFF. CDR3 DNA sequence: TGTGCCAGCACGGGACAATTGAACACTGAAGCTTTCTTT.